A single sample is the source of the 7 T cell receptor beta chains below, sequenced in a study of T-cell reconstitution after alpha-beta-depleted transplantation in children. Preparation of the TCRbeta library involved a method that used unique molecular identifiers. One entry per CDR3 protein results from TCRdb running MiXCR on the PCR reads. Of 400,000 to 500,000 distinct CDR3 sequences listed, approximately 10% were seen once; the top ten hold roughly 5.5%. Source: PBMCs from the stem cell graft donor, taken from the stem cell graft. These receptors originate from a human donor who donated a stem cell graft to a child with acute myeloid leukemia.

The chain employs TRBV9 and TRBJ2-3, with 7 bases fitting TRBD2. Germline loops: CDR1 SGDLS, CDR2 YYNGEE. Trimming cost V 0 bases and J 4 bases; bases outside gene matches: 8. The CDR3 has 16 amino acids. The CDR3 coding sequence is TGTGCCAGCAGCGTAGGGGACGGGAGGTTGTCAGATACGCAGTATTTT. Its translation: CASSVGDGRLSDTQYF.

The rearrangement joins TRBV6-2 or TRBV6-3 to TRBJ1-5, with a tentative D call TRBD1 (5 bases). Trimming took off 2 bases at V and 3 bases at J, with 26 bases between the two ends. This CDR3 has 20 amino acids. The germline gives CDR1 MNHEY, CDR2 SVGEGT. The CDR3 region has the DNA TGTGCCAGCAGTTACATCGGGCGAGGACCGGAGGGACCGATCAATCAGCCCCAGCATTTT. It translates to CASSYIGRGPEGPINQPQHF.

V gene TRBV3-1 combines with J gene TRBJ1-2, with D hard to call. The CDR3 has 14 amino acids. Trimming took off 1 base at V and 8 bases at J, with 14 bases between the two ends. Germline V gene lookup returns CDR1 LGHDT and CDR2 YNNKEL (reference sequence). The CDR3 here is CASSQADIDRGYTF. In nucleotides, the CDR3 is TGTGCCAGCAGCCAAGCCGACATCGACCGGGGCTACACCTTC.

This clonotype showed up just a few times. The J gene is TRBJ2-7, the V gene TRBV27; D not resolved. V was pared by 5 bases and J by 1 base, with 12 bases between. This CDR3 has 14 residues. CDR1 is MNHEY and CDR2 is SMNVEV in the germline V gene (reference sequence). The CDR3 region has the DNA TGTGCCAGCAGTCCATTATCCGCATCCTACGAGCAGTACTTC. It is translated as CASSPLSASYEQYF.

In its sample, this clonotype was seen a few times. This chain connects TRBV6-6 to TRBJ1-1; D ambiguous. Germline V gene data show CDR1 as MNHNY and CDR2 as SVGAGI (reference sequence). The germline V and J ends were trimmed by 0 bases and 1 base, with 12 bases remaining between them. The CDR3 contains 16 residues. The CDR3 DNA is TGTGCCAGCAGTTACTCGATTATGGCCCAGAACACTGAAGCTTTCTTT. It codes for CASSYSIMAQNTEAFF.

This clonotype was seen at least ten times. This chain uses TRBV20-1 with TRBJ2-5, with D tentatively TRBD1 (6 bases). Trimming left V 1 base short and J 5 bases short, with 11 bases between. Germline V gene lookup returns CDR1 DFQATT and CDR2 SNEGSKA (reference sequence). The CDR3 totals 13 residues. For the CDR3, the DNA is TGCAGTGCTAGAGGATCAGGGGCGGAGACCCAGTACTTC. This translates into CSARGSGAETQYF.

This clonotype was counted many times. This rearrangement joins TRBV5-1 to TRBJ2-5; the D is unclear. Germline lookup yields CDR1 SGHRS and CDR2 YFSETQ. The CDR3 runs to 13 residues. V lost 0 bases and J 5 bases, leaving 8 bases between the germline ends. CDR3 coding DNA: TGCGCCAGCAGCTTGGGTGGCCCTGAGACCCAGTACTTC. It encodes CASSLGGPETQYF.